This TCR beta chain was sequenced for a study of immune evolution from preneoplasia to lung adenocarcinoma (dated by TCRdb to about 2021). Context from the whole study: HLA loss of heterozygosity was found in less than 8% of AIS, around 15% of MIA and about a third of ADC lesions, and in no AAH lesions. Resected precursor lesions (AAH, AIS, MIA) and invasive adenocarcinomas were compared with paired morphologically normal lung tissue. The immune data were integrated with whole exome sequencing and methylation data obtained from the same cohort of nodules. The overall cohort comprised roughly 52 patients with pulmonary nodules who underwent surgical resection. POLYSOLVER was used to infer Class I HLA alleles from exome data, while LOHHLA was used to detect allele-specific HLA loss. According to the study, about a hundred samples went through TCR sequencing. The sample size depended on which specimens were available, not on a prior power calculation. TCR sequencing data were obtained from approximately 50 patients. Immune contexture across lung adenocarcinoma precursors and invasive adenocarcinoma was profiled using immune gene expression, TCR sequencing and multiplex immunofluorescence. The full study reports these points: The highest top T cell clone frequencies were observed in normal lung, and a progressive decrease in top T cell clone frequencies appeared to occur from AAH through AIS, MIA and invasive adenocarcinoma. Because all patients came from Japan and China, whether the findings apply to Western populations was uncertain. Normal lung showed the highest clonality, whereas later-stage lesions appeared to have higher T cell density and diversity but lower clonality. Compared with EGFR-mutant or double wild-type lesions, KRAS-mutant nodules had the highest T cell clonality. The findings were based on association rather than direct causation, and larger cohorts with long-term follow-up and longitudinal biopsies were deemed needed.

Resection was performed on patients in Japan or China between the mid-2010s and the late 2010s. Histologic diagnosis of each case was confirmed independently by two lung cancer pathologists on H&E slides. Premalignant or tumor cells were enriched for nucleic acid extraction by macro-dissection performed after pathologic assessment. FFPE tissue was used for DNA isolation with the AllPrep DNA/RNA FFPE Kit. TCR beta CDR3 regions were sequenced from DNA using the immunoSEQ hsTCRbeta Kit. Processing in the source paper ran as follows. TCR sequencing data were analysed with the ImmunoSEQ Analyzer. T cell clonality was defined as 1 minus Pielou's evenness, as computed on productive rearrangements. To measure T cell diversity, the inverse Simpson index was applied to productive templates. T cell density was defined as TCR beta template counts normalized to usable DNA, with usable DNA estimated by amplifying and sequencing housekeeping genes. Two-sided Kruskal-Wallis tests were used to compare TCR metrics across histologic stages. TCRdb holds this immuneACCESS table with in-frame rearrangements only. Some clones are missing; in checked studies, unresolved V genes explain under half, and the rest has no known cause. The V and J calls and clone size are taken from that table; D and trimming were inferred from the DNA. Across this sample there are about 8,600 clones, with more than 60% seen only once. Less than 8.5% of the sample belongs to the ten largest clones.

This clone was seen only once. It has no known antigen specificity. Base quality data are lacking; no much larger clone is found one base away. CDR1 and CDR2 (SGHRS, YFSETQ) derive from the germline V gene. V gives up 4 bases and J gives up 6 bases, and the segment between their germline ends measures 15 bases. The CDR3 numbers 14 residues from cysteine through phenylalanine. Only the CDR3 DNA stays, 42 bases, in frame from base 1. The clonotype comes from a person in their sixties or seventies with lung adenocarcinoma. Sequencing was done on a sample of FFPE lung adenocarcinoma in situ tissue. Per the publication, the cell subset or site label means: preinvasive adenocarcinoma in situ (AIS). The chain is encoded by TRBV5-1 joined to TRBJ2-3; TRBD1 is a possible D gene, resting on 5 matching bases. The bases are TGCGCCAGCAGCCTGCCCCACAGGATGGATACGCAGTATTTT. Its translation reads: CASSLPHRMDTQYF.